Below are 23 T cell receptor beta chains sequenced from a single sample in a study of blood T cell repertoires in COVID-19. The table came from immunoSEQ multiplex PCR; TCRdb's copy has only in-frame clones and leaves some out. Here the sample spans 80,000 or so clones, approximately 85% being singletons. The sequenced sample was peripheral blood. These TCRs come from a man in his sixties with COVID-19, enrolled during active disease.

As DNA, the CDR3 is TGTGCCAGCAGCTACCGGGAGGTGGGGGACGAGCAGTACTTC. It yields the protein CASSYREVGDEQYF. This chain joins TRBV5-4 and TRBJ2-7, with TRBD2 matching 7 bases. The CDR3 length is 14 residues. Germline CDR1 reads SGHNT; CDR2 reads YYREEE (reference sequence). V lost 3 bases, J lost 5 bases, and 8 bases stayed unmatched.

This chain links TRBV15 with TRBJ2-1; 7 bases fit TRBD2. J lost 4 bases, V lost 0 bases, and 6 bases had no gene match. Germline assignment: CDR1 LNHNV and CDR2 YYDKDF (reference sequence). This CDR3 region has 16 residues. This chain's CDR3 is CATSRDPAGRYNEQFF. Here the CDR3 DNA reads TGTGCCACCAGCAGAGACCCAGCGGGACGGTACAATGAGCAGTTCTTC.

The chain carries TRBV30 and TRBJ1-1, with 7 bases that match TRBD1. V shed 3 bases and J 0 bases; nucleotides not matched to a gene: 1. Germline loops: CDR1 GTSNPN, CDR2 SVGIG (reference sequence). The CDR3 has 13 amino acids. This CDR3 is CAWRGQMNTEAFF. The CDR3 coding sequence is TGTGCCTGGAGGGGACAGATGAACACTGAAGCTTTCTTT.

The V call is TRBV5-5, the J call TRBJ2-7; 8 bases are a match to TRBD1. This CDR3 has 15 residues. J lost 3 bases, V lost 2 bases, and 7 bases had no gene match. Per the germline V gene, CDR1 is SGHKS and CDR2 is YYEKEE (reference sequence). As DNA, the CDR3 is TGTGCCAGCAGCTTAGGTACAGGGGGAATCTACGAGCAGTACTTC. It specifies CASSLGTGGIYEQYF.

The V call is TRBV7-6, the J call TRBJ1-5; the D gene is possibly TRBD1 (5 bases). CDR1 and CDR2 from the germline V gene are SGHVS and FNYEAQ. Trimming removed 5 bases at V and 0 bases at J, with 11 bases between. The CDR3 is 15 amino acids. This CDR3 reads CASSLDTYSNQPQHF. The CDR3 coding sequence is TGTGCCAGCAGCCTGGACACCTATAGCAATCAGCCCCAGCATTTT.

The rearrangement links TRBV7-2 to TRBJ2-2, with 8 bases fitting TRBD1. CDR1 is SGHTA and CDR2 is FQGNSA in the germline V gene. V lost 4 bases to trimming and J lost 0 bases; unmatched junction nucleotides: 4. This CDR3 is built from 16 residues. CDR3 region: CASSSYRGTNTGELFF. The DNA for the CDR3 is TGTGCCAGCAGCTCCTACAGGGGGACGAACACCGGGGAGCTGTTTTTT. Together with reference TRBV7-2 and TRBJ2-2, the CDR3 gives the full variable domain: GAGVSQSPSNKVTEKGKDVELRCDPISGHTALYWYRQSLGQGLEFLIYFQGNSAPDKSGLPSDRFSAERTGGSVSTLTIQRTQQEDSAVYLCASSSYRGTNTGELFFGEGSRLTVL.

V is TRBV19 and J is TRBJ2-2, with TRBD2 matching 9 bases. CDR1 is LNHDA and CDR2 is SQIVND in the germline V gene (reference sequence). The ends lost 9 bases at V and 1 base at J; junction bases unmatched: 9. CDR3 length equals 16 residues. CDR3 residues: CASDGTSSLNTGELFF. For the CDR3, the DNA is TGTGCCAGCGACGGGACTAGCTCCCTGAACACCGGGGAGCTGTTTTTT.

The chain combines TRBV5-1 with TRBJ1-1; 7 bases line up with TRBD1. The length of the CDR3 is 14 residues. Unmatched junction bases numbered 4, after V lost 4 bases and J lost 1 base. The germline CDR1 and CDR2 sequences are SGHRS and YFSETQ. In nucleotides, the CDR3 is TGCGCCAGCAGCCCAGGGACAGCGAACACTGAAGCTTTCTTT. Protein sequence: CASSPGTANTEAFF.

This clone was detected only once. The V gene is TRBV6-1, the J gene TRBJ1-2; TRBD1 agrees at 10 bases. Germline V gene sequence: CDR1 MNHNS, CDR2 SASEGT. V trimming: 1 base; J trimming: 4 bases; junction bases outside the gene matches: 0. The CDR3 loop spans 14 amino acids. In DNA, the CDR3 is TGTGCCAGCAGTGAAGGACAGGGGGCCTATGGCTACACCTTC. This codes for CASSEGQGAYGYTF.

The V and J genes are TRBV11-2 and TRBJ1-4; D unclear. This CDR3 has 14 amino acids. The germline gives CDR1 SGHAT, CDR2 FQNNGV. V shed 5 bases and J shed 2 bases, with 9 bases lying between them. The CDR3 loop is CASSPRRTNEKLFF. Written as DNA, the CDR3 is TGTGCCAGCAGCCCCCGCAGGACTAATGAAAAACTGTTTTTT.

CDR3 sequence reads: CASSFPGQANEQFF. The DNA for the CDR3 is TGTGCCAGCAGCTTCCCGGGACAGGCGAATGAGCAGTTCTTC. The rearrangement links TRBV7-3 to TRBJ2-1; TRBD1 matches 8 bases. Germline V lookup: CDR1 SGHTA, CDR2 FQGTGA. V shed 3 bases and J 7 bases; nucleotides not matched to a gene: 5. This CDR3 spans 14 amino acids.

V gene TRBV6-1 combines with J gene TRBJ1-2; TRBD1 matches at 10 bases. Looked up from germline, CDR1 is MNHNS and CDR2 is SASEGT. The CDR3 has 16 residues. The V segment lost 0 bases and the J segment 4 bases; nucleotides outside the gene matches: 5. CDR3 bases: TGTGCCAGCAGTGAAGCATTGGGACAGGGGCCCTATGGCTACACCTTC. Translation gives CASSEALGQGPYGYTF.

The chain has TRBV7-7 and TRBJ1-3, with D perhaps TRBD1 (5 bases). The CDR3 is 18 residues long. The V end was cut by 5 bases, the J end by 0 bases, with 20 bases between. Germline V lookup: CDR1 SSHAT, CDR2 FNYEAQ (reference sequence). Here the CDR3 DNA reads TGTGCCAGCAGCCCCCGCGCGGGGGGTCCAAACTCTGGAAACACCATATATTTT. Its translation is CASSPRAGGPNSGNTIYF. Full variable domain (rest looked up from reference TRBV7-7 and TRBJ1-3): GAGVSQSPRYKVTKRGQDVTLRCDPISSHATLYWYQQALGQGPEFLTYFNYEAQPDKSGLPSDRFSAERPEGSISTLTIQRTEQRDSAMYRCASSPRAGGPNSGNTIYFGEGSWLTVV.

The chain carries TRBV9 and TRBJ2-1; D gene uncertain. This CDR3 has 12 amino acids. The germline V gene has CDR1 SGDLS and CDR2 YYNGEE. The germline V and J ends were trimmed by 4 bases and 10 bases, with 12 bases remaining between them. The CDR3 nucleotides read TGTGCCAGCAGCACCATCGTCGCGGAGCAGTTCTTC. This encodes CASSTIVAEQFF.

This rearrangement joins TRBV30 to TRBJ2-7; no clear D gene. V dropped 4 bases and J dropped 0 bases, with 13 bases sitting between them. The CDR3 is 14 residues long. The germline V gene encodes CDR1 GTSNPN and CDR2 SVGIG (reference sequence). The DNA of the CDR3 is TGTGCCTGGACGCGGTGGCGGAGCTCCTACGAGCAGTACTTC. As protein: CAWTRWRSSYEQYF.

The gene calls are TRBV7-3 and TRBJ2-2, with TRBD2 matching 14 bases. The ends lost 5 bases at V and 7 bases at J; junction bases unmatched: 6. The CDR3 is 16 amino acids. From germline, CDR1 is SGHTA and CDR2 FQGTGA. CDR3 amino acids: CASSATSGGAVGELFF. For the CDR3, the DNA is TGTGCCAGCAGCGCGACTAGCGGGGGGGCCGTCGGGGAGCTGTTTTTT.

The V call is TRBV19, the J call TRBJ2-7; tentatively, D is TRBD2 (6 bases). The CDR3 runs 14 residues. V dropped 9 bases and J dropped 2 bases, with 17 bases sitting between them. Germline lookup yields CDR1 LNHDA and CDR2 SQIVND (reference sequence). Written as DNA, the CDR3 is TGTGCCAGCAGCGAAACTAGCAGTGCCTACGAGCAGTACTTC. Translated: CASSETSSAYEQYF.

V is TRBV6-6 and J is TRBJ1-2; no clear D. The germline V gene encodes CDR1 MNHNY and CDR2 SVGAGI (reference sequence). The CDR3 extends over 16 amino acids. Deletions cut 7 bases from V and 1 base from J, with 19 bases between. Here the CDR3 DNA reads TGTGCCAGCACCCCCCGGGCGGGCAGCCATAACTATGGCTACACCTTC. Translating gives CASTPRAGSHNYGYTF.

The rearrangement links TRBV6-5 to TRBJ1-1, with D possibly being TRBD1 (6 bases). Germline V gene data show CDR1 as MNHEY and CDR2 as SVGAGI. This CDR3 has 15 residues. V was cut by 7 bases and J by 1 base, with 16 bases left in between. This CDR3 is CASTLLTGENTEAFF. DNA of the CDR3: TGTGCCAGCACCTTACTGACAGGTGAGAACACTGAAGCTTTCTTT.

The genes are TRBV19 and TRBJ2-1; TRBD2 matches 15 bases. Trimming took 0 bases from V and 8 from J; bases not matched to a gene: 11. The CDR3 contains 19 residues. Germline V gives CDR1 LNHDA, CDR2 SQIVND (reference sequence). Here the CDR3 DNA reads TGTGCCAGTAGTATAGAAAGCCCGGGACTAGCGGGAGGCAGGCATGAGCAGTTCTTC. It is translated as CASSIESPGLAGGRHEQFF. The full variable domain, in which reference TRBV19 and TRBJ2-1 provide the parts outside the CDR3, is DGGITQSPKYLFRKEGQNVTLSCEQNLNHDAMYWYRQDPGQGLRLIYYSQIVNDFQKGDIAEGYSVSREKKESFPLTVTSAQKNPTAFYLCASSIESPGLAGGRHEQFFGPGTRLTVL.

The rearrangement links TRBV15 to TRBJ1-3, with a possible D match to TRBD1 (6 bases). The CDR3 length is 18 residues. CDR1 and CDR2 from the germline V gene are LNHNV and YYDKDF (reference sequence). V shed 5 bases and J shed 0 bases, with 20 bases lying between them. CDR3 sequence: CATSLPKDRLDSGNTIYF. The CDR3 region has the DNA TGTGCCACCAGCCTTCCAAAAGACAGGTTAGACTCTGGAAACACCATATATTTT.

The rearrangement joins TRBV28 to TRBJ1-5; a weak D match, TRBD1 (5 bases). Trimming pared 5 bases from V and 5 bases from J, leaving 19 bases between. There are 16 residues in the CDR3. From germline, CDR1 is MDHEN and CDR2 SYDVKM. The CDR3 reads CASSPDSRGPYQPQHF. The CDR3 nucleotides are TGTGCCAGCAGTCCCGATTCTAGGGGCCCCTATCAGCCCCAGCATTTT.

The V call is TRBV10-3, the J call TRBJ2-7, with TRBD2 matching 11 bases. This CDR3 has 18 residues. Trimming removed 0 bases from V and 2 bases from J; junction bases left unmatched: 9. Germline assignment: CDR1 ENHRY and CDR2 SYGVKD. The CDR3 region has the DNA TGTGCCATCAGTGAGTCGAATTTCGGGACTAGCGGAACCTACGAGCAGTACTTC. Residues: CAISESNFGTSGTYEQYF.